Listed below are T cell receptor beta chains from one sample, sequenced in a study of blood T cell repertoires in COVID-19. Sequenced by immunoSEQ multiplex PCR; TCRdb stores in-frame clones only, minus some. The sample contains about 90,000 clones, around 92% of which appear only once. Sequenced sample: peripheral blood. These receptors all stem from a woman aged 60 to 75 with active COVID-19. Both conserved end residues are part of each CDR3. A D gene is named only where the DNA matches it firmly. The size of a clone is reported for some rows only, either as once, few or many, or as a class for expanded clones.

d_call | j_call | v_call | clone_size | cdr3_nt | cdr3_aa
. | TRBJ2-7 | TRBV5-1 | once | TGCGCCAGCGCCGGTGGGGGGAGCTCCTACGAGCAGTACTTC | CASAGGGSSYEQYF
. | TRBJ1-1 | TRBV5-6 | once | TGTGCCAGCAGCTTGACCAGGGGCGGCACTGAAGCTTTCTTT | CASSLTRGGTEAFF
TRBD2 | TRBJ2-7 | TRBV28 | . | TGTGCCAGCAGGAACAGCGGGGCCTACGAGCAGTACTTC | CASRNSGAYEQYF
TRBD2 | TRBJ2-3 | TRBV7-8 | . | TGTGCCAGCAGCTTAGCGCTGGGGCGGGAGAGGCCAGATACGCAGTATTTT | CASSLALGRERPDTQYF
. | TRBJ1-2 | TRBV6-8 | once | TGTGCCAACCCGGCCAGGGAACAAGCTAACTATGGCTACACCTTC | CANPAREQANYGYTF
. | TRBJ2-3 | TRBV5-4 | once | TGTGCCAGCAGTCTTAGCTCCGTCTCCACAGATACGCAGTATTTT | CASSLSSVSTDTQYF
TRBD1 | TRBJ1-2 | TRBV29-1 | . | TGCAGCGCCCAGGGGGAGGACTATGGCTACACCTTC | CSAQGEDYGYTF
TRBD1 | TRBJ1-5 | TRBV10-1 | . | TGCGCCAGCAGTGATAATGGAGGGGGCCCGGGGAGCGGGAGCAATCAGCCCCAGCATTTT | CASSDNGGGPGSGSNQPQHF
TRBD1 | TRBJ1-2 | TRBV6-6 | . | TGTGCCAGCAGTACCGGGACAGGCTCGCGCTATGGCTACACCTTC | CASSTGTGSRYGYTF
. | TRBJ2-7 | TRBV4-1 | . | TGCGCCAGCAGCCGTCCCGGGGACTCCTACGAGCAGTACTTC | CASSRPGDSYEQYF
. | TRBJ2-1 | TRBV4-1 | . | TGCGCCAGCAGCCAAGGACGTTTGGGCAGAACCTACAATGAGCAGTTCTTC | CASSQGRLGRTYNEQFF
. | TRBJ2-7 | TRBV5-1 | . | TGCGCCAGCGCAGGGGAACAGACCTACGAGCAGTACTTC | CASAGEQTYEQYF
TRBD1 | TRBJ2-7 | TRBV7-2 | . | TGTGCCAGCAGCCCGGGACAGGCGAAATACGAGCAGTACTTC | CASSPGQAKYEQYF
. | TRBJ2-3 | TRBV30 | . | TGTGCCTGGAGCAGGAGGGGCAGGGTAGCCGATACGCAGTATTTT | CAWSRRGRVADTQYF
. | TRBJ2-1 | TRBV27 | . | TGTGCCAGCATTCCAAGACGGGTTAGCTCCTACAATGAGCAGTTCTTC | CASIPRRVSSYNEQFF
. | TRBJ1-2 | TRBV7-3 | . | TGTGCCAGCAGCCCAGGACAGAACTATGGCTACACCTTC | CASSPGQNYGYTF
TRBD1 | TRBJ2-6 | TRBV6-1 | . | TGTGCCAGCAGTGAATTCCGGGACAGGGGATTTTTTCGGGCCAACGTCCTGACTTTC | CASSEFRDRGFFRANVLTF
. | TRBJ2-3 | TRBV21-1 | once | TGTGCCACCCAGCCCGCTAGCCGGACCCCTTATCCTACAGATACGCAGTATTTT | CATQPASRTPYPTDTQYF
. | TRBJ2-7 | TRBV6-6 | few | TGTGCCAGCAGTTTACCCACCCCGACTTACGAGCAGTACTTC | CASSLPTPTYEQYF
TRBD1 | TRBJ2-7 | TRBV19 | . | TGTGCCAGCACTCCGGGACAGGGGAATTACGAGCAGTACTTC | CASTPGQGNYEQYF
. | TRBJ2-5 | TRBV5-6 | . | TGTGCCAGCAGCTTCGGACAGGGAGGGCCAGAGACCCAGTACTTC | CASSFGQGGPETQYF
. | TRBJ1-1 | TRBV28 | . | TGTGCCACCCAACGGGCTTTCTTT | CATQRAFF
TRBD1 | TRBJ2-2 | TRBV4-1 | . | TGCGCCAGCAGCCAAGGACAGGGGTGGACCGGGGAGCTGTTTTTT | CASSQGQGWTGELFF
TRBD1 | TRBJ2-3 | TRBV7-3 | . | TGTGCCAGCAGCTTAACGGGGACAGGGTTAACAGATACGCAGTATTTT | CASSLTGTGLTDTQYF
. | TRBJ1-1 | TRBV5-1 | . | TGCGCCAGCAGCTTCGAAGCCGGGAACACTGAAGCTTTCTTT | CASSFEAGNTEAFF
TRBD2 | TRBJ2-1 | TRBV5-1 | . | TGCGCCAGCAGCTTGGAACTAGCGTCCTACAATGAGCAGTTCTTC | CASSLELASYNEQFF
TRBD1 | TRBJ2-1 | TRBV7-9 | . | TGTGCCAGCACCACAAGACAGGGGTACGATGAGCAGTTCTTC | CASTTRQGYDEQFF
TRBD2 | TRBJ2-1 | TRBV5-1 | . | TGCGCCAGCAGCTCGGGGACTAGCGGGAGCGGTCGGCACAATGAGCAGTTCTTC | CASSSGTSGSGRHNEQFF
TRBD2 | TRBJ2-7 | TRBV28 | . | TGTGCCAGCAGTTTTACTAGCGGGGCGCGAGGCGTGAACGAGCAGTACTTC | CASSFTSGARGVNEQYF
TRBD1 | TRBJ2-7 | TRBV28 | . | TGTGCCAGCAGCCCGAACCGGGACAGGGGAACCCACGAGCAGTACTTC | CASSPNRDRGTHEQYF
TRBD2 | TRBJ2-7 | TRBV9 | . | TGTGCCAGCAGCGTAAATTGGTGGGAGGGCGAGCAGTACTTC | CASSVNWWEGEQYF